This T cell receptor (beta chain) was captured by sequencing in a study of blood T cell repertoires in COVID-19. Repertoires were generated with immunoSEQ multiplex PCR, while TCRdb's copy carries only in-frame clones and drops some. The sample lists 350,000 to 450,000 clones, under 90% occurring once. Adults between about 18 and 95 years of age took part from fewer than 30 US areas. The CDR3 spans 15 residues. V trimming: 4 bases; J trimming: 5 bases; junction bases outside the gene matches: 6. The germline V gene encodes CDR1 SEHNR and CDR2 FQNEAQ (reference sequence). The material sequenced was PBMCs or T cells enriched from blood (not recorded which). The TCR comes from a woman aged 25 to 39 who had recovered from COVID-19. The chain joins TRBV7-9 to TRBJ1-5, with 9 nucleotides matching TRBD1. The CDR3: CASSSPDRGDQPQHF. The CDR3 DNA follows: TGTGCCAGCAGCTCCCCGGACAGGGGAGATCAGCCCCAGCATTTT.